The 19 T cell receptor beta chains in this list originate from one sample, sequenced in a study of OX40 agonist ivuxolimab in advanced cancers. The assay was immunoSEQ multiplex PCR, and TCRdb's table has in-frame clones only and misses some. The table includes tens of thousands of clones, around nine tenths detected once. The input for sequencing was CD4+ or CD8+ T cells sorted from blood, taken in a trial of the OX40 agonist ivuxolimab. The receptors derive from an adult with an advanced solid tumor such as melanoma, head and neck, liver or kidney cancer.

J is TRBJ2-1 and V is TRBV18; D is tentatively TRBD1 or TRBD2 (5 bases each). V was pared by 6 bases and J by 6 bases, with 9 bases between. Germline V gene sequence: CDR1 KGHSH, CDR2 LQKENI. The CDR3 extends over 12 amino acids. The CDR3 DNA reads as TGTGCCAGCTCTCCAGGGACCAATGAGCAGTTCTTC. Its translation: CASSPGTNEQFF.

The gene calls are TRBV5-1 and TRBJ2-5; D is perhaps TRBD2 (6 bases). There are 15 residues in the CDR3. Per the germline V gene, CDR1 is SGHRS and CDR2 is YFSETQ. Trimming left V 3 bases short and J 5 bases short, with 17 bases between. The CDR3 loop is CASSYRDFSPETQYF. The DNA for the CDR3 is TGCGCCAGCAGCTACCGGGACTTCTCGCCGGAGACCCAGTACTTC. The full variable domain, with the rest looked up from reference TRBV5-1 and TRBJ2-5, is KAGVTQTPRYLIKTRGQQVTLSCSPISGHRSVSWYQQTPGQGLQFLFEYFSETQRNKGNFPGRFSGRQFSNSRSEMNVSTLELGDSALYLCASSYRDFSPETQYFGPGTRLLVL.

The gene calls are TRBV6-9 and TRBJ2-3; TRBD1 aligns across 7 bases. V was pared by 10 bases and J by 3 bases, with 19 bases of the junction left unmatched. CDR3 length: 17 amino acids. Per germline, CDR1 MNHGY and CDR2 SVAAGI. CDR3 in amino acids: CANHTTTGVQGTDTQYF. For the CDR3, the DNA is TGTGCCAACCACACGACCACTGGGGTACAGGGGACAGATACGCAGTATTTT.

The CDR3 DNA is TGTGCCAGCAGTTTAGGAAACGGGAACATGTGGCCCCAGCATTTT. Residues: CASSLGNGNMWPQHF. The chain joins TRBV27 to TRBJ1-5, with D hard to call. This CDR3 has 15 amino acids. Germline values: CDR1 MNHEY, CDR2 SMNVEV (reference sequence). Trimming took off 2 bases at V and 9 bases at J, with 17 bases between the two ends.

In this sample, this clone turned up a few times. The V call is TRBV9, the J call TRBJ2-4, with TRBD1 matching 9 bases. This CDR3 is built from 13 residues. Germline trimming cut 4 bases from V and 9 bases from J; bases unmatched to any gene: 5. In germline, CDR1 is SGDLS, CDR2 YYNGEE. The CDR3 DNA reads TGTGCCAGCAGCATAGGGACAGGGAGCATTCAGTACTTC. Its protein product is CASSIGTGSIQYF.

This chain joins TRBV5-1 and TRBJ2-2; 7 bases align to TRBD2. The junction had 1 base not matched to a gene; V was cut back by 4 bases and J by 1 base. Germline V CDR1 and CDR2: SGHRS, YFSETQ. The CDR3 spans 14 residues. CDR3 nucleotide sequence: TGCGCCAGCAGCATAGCGGGGAACACCGGGGAGCTGTTTTTT. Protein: CASSIAGNTGELFF.

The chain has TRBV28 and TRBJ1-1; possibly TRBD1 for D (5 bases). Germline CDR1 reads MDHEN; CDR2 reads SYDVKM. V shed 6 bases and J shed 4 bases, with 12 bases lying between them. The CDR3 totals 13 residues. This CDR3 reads CASSWNRPTEAFF. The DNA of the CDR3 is TGTGCCAGCAGCTGGAACAGGCCCACTGAAGCTTTCTTT.

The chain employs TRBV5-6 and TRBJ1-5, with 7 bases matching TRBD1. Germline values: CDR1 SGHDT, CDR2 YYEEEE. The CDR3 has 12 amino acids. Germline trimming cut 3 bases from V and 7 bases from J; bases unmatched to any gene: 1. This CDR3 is CASSSRGQPQHF. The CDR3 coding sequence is TGTGCCAGCAGCTCCAGGGGGCAGCCCCAGCATTTT.

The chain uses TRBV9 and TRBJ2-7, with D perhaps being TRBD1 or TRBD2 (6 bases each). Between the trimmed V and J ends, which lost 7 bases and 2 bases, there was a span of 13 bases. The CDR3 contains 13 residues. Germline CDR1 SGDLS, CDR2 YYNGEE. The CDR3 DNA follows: TGTGCCAGCTCCCAAGGGGGGCCCTACGAGCAGTACTTC. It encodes CASSQGGPYEQYF.

In nucleotides, the CDR3 is TGTGCCAGCACCATCATTACTGGGGCCAACGTCCTGACTTTC. Residues: CASTIITGANVLTF. The chain combines TRBV11-2 with TRBJ2-6; D gene uncertain. Trimming took 7 bases from V and 2 from J, leaving 9 bases between them. The CDR3 has 14 residues. The germline gives CDR1 SGHAT, CDR2 FQNNGV.

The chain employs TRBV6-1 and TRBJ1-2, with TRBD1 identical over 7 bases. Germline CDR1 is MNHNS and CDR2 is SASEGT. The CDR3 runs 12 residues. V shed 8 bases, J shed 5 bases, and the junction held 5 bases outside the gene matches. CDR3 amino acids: CASVGQVYGYTF. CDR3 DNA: TGTGCCAGCGTTGGACAGGTATATGGCTACACCTTC.

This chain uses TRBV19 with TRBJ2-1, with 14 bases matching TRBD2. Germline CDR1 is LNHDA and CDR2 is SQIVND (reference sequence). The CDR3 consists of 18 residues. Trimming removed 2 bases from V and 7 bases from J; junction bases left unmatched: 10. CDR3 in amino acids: CASSIRLAGGQQVNEQFF. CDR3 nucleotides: TGTGCCAGTAGTATAAGACTAGCGGGGGGGCAGCAAGTAAATGAGCAGTTCTTC.

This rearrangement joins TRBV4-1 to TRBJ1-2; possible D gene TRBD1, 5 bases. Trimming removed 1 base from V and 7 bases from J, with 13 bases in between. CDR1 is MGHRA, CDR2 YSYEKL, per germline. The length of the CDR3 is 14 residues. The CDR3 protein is CASSQGPREGGYTF. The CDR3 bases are TGCGCCAGCAGCCAAGGTCCCAGGGAAGGTGGCTACACCTTC.

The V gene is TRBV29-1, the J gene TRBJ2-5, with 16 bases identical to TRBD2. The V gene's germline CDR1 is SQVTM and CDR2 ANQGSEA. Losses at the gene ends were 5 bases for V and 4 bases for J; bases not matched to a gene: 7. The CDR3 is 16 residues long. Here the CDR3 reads CSVWGLAGGRGETQYF. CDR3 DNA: TGCAGCGTTTGGGGACTAGCGGGAGGGCGAGGAGAGACCCAGTACTTC. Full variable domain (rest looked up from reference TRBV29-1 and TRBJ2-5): SAVISQKPSRDICQRGTSLTIQCQVDSQVTMMFWYRQQPGQSLTLIATANQGSEATYESGFVIDKFPISRPNLTFSTLTVSNMSPEDSSIYLCSVWGLAGGRGETQYFGPGTRLLVL.

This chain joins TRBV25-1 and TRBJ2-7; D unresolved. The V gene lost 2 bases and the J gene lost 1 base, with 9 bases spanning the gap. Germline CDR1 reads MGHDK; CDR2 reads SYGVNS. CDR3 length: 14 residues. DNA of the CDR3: TGTGCCAGCAGTGAAGCCTGGTTATCCTACGAGCAGTACTTC. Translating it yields CASSEAWLSYEQYF.

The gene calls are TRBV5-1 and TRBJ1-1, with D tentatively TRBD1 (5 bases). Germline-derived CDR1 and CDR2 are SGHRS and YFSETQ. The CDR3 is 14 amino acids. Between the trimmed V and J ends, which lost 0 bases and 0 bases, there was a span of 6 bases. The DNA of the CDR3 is TGCGCCAGCAGCTTGGGAGGGGTGAACACTGAAGCTTTCTTT. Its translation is CASSLGGVNTEAFF.

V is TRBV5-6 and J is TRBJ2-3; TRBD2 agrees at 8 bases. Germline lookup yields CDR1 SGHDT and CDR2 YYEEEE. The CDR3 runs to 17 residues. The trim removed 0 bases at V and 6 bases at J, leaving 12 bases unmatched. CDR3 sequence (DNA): TGTGCCAGCAGCTTGGAAATTAGGCGGGAGGCGGGGGATACGCAGTATTTT. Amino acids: CASSLEIRREAGDTQYF.

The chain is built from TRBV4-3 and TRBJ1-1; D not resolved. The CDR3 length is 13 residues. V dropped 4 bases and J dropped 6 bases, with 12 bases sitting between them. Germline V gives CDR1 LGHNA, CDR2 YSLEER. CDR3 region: CASSPQVGPEAFF. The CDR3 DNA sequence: TGCGCCAGCAGCCCGCAAGTTGGGCCTGAAGCTTTCTTT.

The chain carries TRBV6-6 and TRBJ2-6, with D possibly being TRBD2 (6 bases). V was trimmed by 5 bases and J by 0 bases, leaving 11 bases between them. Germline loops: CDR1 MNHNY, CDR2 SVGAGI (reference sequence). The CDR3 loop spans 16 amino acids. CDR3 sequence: CASSGTGRSGANVLTF. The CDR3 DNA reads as TGTGCCAGCAGTGGGACTGGGCGCTCTGGGGCCAACGTCCTGACTTTC.